Below are 15 T cell receptor beta chains sequenced from a single sample in a study of cytomegalovirus exposure and HLA in healthy donors. Only in-frame clones appear in the TCRdb table, and some are missing; sequencing was by immunoSEQ multiplex PCR. The table shows about 120,000 clones, with about nine tenths occurring only once. The sequenced sample consisted of PBMCs. Every receptor here comes from a woman under 30 in good health and CMV-seronegative.

The rearrangement joins TRBV6-4 to TRBJ1-4, with 9 nucleotides matching TRBD1. V trimming: 2 bases; J trimming: 8 bases; junction bases outside the gene matches: 9. This CDR3 spans 16 amino acids. Germline lookup yields CDR1 MRHNA and CDR2 SNTAGT. The CDR3 loop reads CASSDPGDRVKEKLFF. The DNA of the CDR3 is TGTGCCAGCAGTGACCCCGGGGACAGGGTCAAAGAAAAACTGTTTTTT.

The V call is TRBV10-2, the J call TRBJ1-1, with D possibly being TRBD1 (5 bases). V was clipped by 8 bases and J by 7 bases, with 17 bases between them. Germline lookup yields CDR1 WSHSY and CDR2 SAAADI. This CDR3 is 13 amino acids long. In DNA form, the CDR3 reads TGCGCCAGCGCCGACGGGGGGAAGGGTGAAGCTTTCTTT. As protein: CASADGGKGEAFF.

This chain links TRBV5-1 with TRBJ2-2, with 7 bases that match TRBD1. The V segment lost 5 bases and the J segment 2 bases; nucleotides outside the gene matches: 12. Germline CDR1 SGHRS, CDR2 YFSETQ. This CDR3 comprises 17 residues. Here the CDR3 reads CASSQSGTVLNTGELFF. In nucleotides, the CDR3 is TGCGCCAGCAGTCAGTCCGGGACAGTGCTCAACACCGGGGAGCTGTTTTTT.

This clone occurred once. The gene calls are TRBV10-3 and TRBJ2-7, with TRBD1 identical over 7 bases. CDR1 and CDR2 from the germline V gene are ENHRY and SYGVKD. This CDR3 region has 15 residues. The ends lost 2 bases at V and 1 base at J; junction bases unmatched: 5. CDR3 region: CAISEATGRSYEQYF. CDR3 DNA: TGTGCCATCAGTGAGGCGACAGGGCGATCCTACGAGCAGTACTTC.

This sequence joins TRBV19 and TRBJ2-2; TRBD1 is a possible D gene (6 bases). The CDR3 is 14 residues long. CDR1 is LNHDA and CDR2 is SQIVND in the germline V gene (reference sequence). Trimming removed 6 bases at V and 2 bases at J, with 10 bases between. CDR3 coding DNA: TGTGCCAGTAGACCGGGACACAACACCGGGGAGCTGTTTTTT. It translates to CASRPGHNTGELFF.

The V and J genes are TRBV28 and TRBJ1-5, with 7 bases lining up with TRBD1. Trimming cost V 4 bases and J 1 base; bases outside gene matches: 10. This CDR3 region has 17 residues. In germline, CDR1 is MDHEN, CDR2 SYDVKM. The CDR3 loop reads CASSSKRGGMSNQPQHF. In DNA form, the CDR3 reads TGTGCCAGCAGTTCAAAAAGAGGGGGCATGAGCAATCAGCCCCAGCATTTT.

The chain is built from TRBV2 and TRBJ1-1, with TRBD1 as a possible D gene (5 bases). This CDR3 has 13 residues. Germline CDR1 SNHLY, CDR2 FYNNEI. Trimming stripped 8 bases from V and 6 bases from J, with 16 bases between. The CDR3 coding sequence is TGTGCCAGCTGTCGACCCAGGGAAGCTGAAGCTTTCTTT. It is translated as CASCRPREAEAFF.

The chain recombines TRBV6-6 with TRBJ1-2; 9 bases line up with TRBD1. Looked up from germline, CDR1 is MNHNY and CDR2 is SVGAGI (reference sequence). V lost 8 bases to trimming and J lost 7 bases; unmatched junction nucleotides: 11. This CDR3 region has 14 residues. The CDR3 bases are TGTGCCAGCTCTGGTCGGGGACAGGGTAGTGGCTACACCTTC. This codes for CASSGRGQGSGYTF.

V gene TRBV5-5 combines with J gene TRBJ2-5; perhaps TRBD1 as D (5 bases). From germline, CDR1 is SGHKS and CDR2 YYEKEE (reference sequence). V was trimmed by 0 bases and J by 6 bases, leaving 12 bases between them. The CDR3 runs to 14 residues. CDR3 in amino acids: CASSLDRGEKTQYF. The CDR3 DNA is TGTGCCAGCAGCTTGGATAGGGGCGAAAAGACCCAGTACTTC.

This clone occurred once. The chain uses TRBV6-5 and TRBJ2-1; D unclear. Trimming pared 0 bases from V and 8 bases from J, leaving 11 bases between. From germline, CDR1 is MNHEY and CDR2 SVGAGI. This CDR3 region has 14 residues. The CDR3 bases are TGTGCCAGCAGTTACTCGGGCGTCCCCGATGAGCAGTTCTTC. This codes for CASSYSGVPDEQFF.

The rearrangement joins TRBV28 to TRBJ2-2; 10 nucleotides align to TRBD2. Trimming removed 6 bases from V and 3 bases from J; junction bases left unmatched: 28. CDR1 and CDR2 (germline): MDHEN, SYDVKM. The CDR3 spans 23 residues. CDR3 bases: TGTGCCAGCAGCCCCGCGGGAGGGGGGCGCGGAGTAGCGGGAGGACGGCACACCGGGGAGCTGTTTTTT. Its protein product is CASSPAGGGRGVAGGRHTGELFF.

The chain couples TRBV28 to TRBJ1-3; D uncertain. In germline, CDR1 is MDHEN, CDR2 SYDVKM. With 5 bases removed from V and 4 bases from J, the gap between germline ends came to 12 bases. The CDR3 extends over 14 amino acids. The CDR3 DNA follows: TGTGCCAGCAGTCTTTCCAGATTCGGAAACACCATATATTTT. Encoded protein: CASSLSRFGNTIYF.

This chain uses TRBV5-4 with TRBJ2-1; 10 nucleotides line up with TRBD2. The length of the CDR3 is 13 residues. Germline CDR1 SGHNT, CDR2 YYREEE (reference sequence). V dropped 4 bases and J dropped 10; count of bases not matched to a gene: 5. The CDR3 loop is CASSGPGLAEQFF. The DNA of the CDR3 is TGTGCCAGCAGCGGACCGGGACTAGCGGAGCAGTTCTTC. Full variable domain (rest looked up from reference TRBV5-4 and TRBJ2-1): ETGVTQSPTHLIKTRGQQVTLRCSSQSGHNTVSWYQQALGQGPQFIFQYYREEENGRGNFPPRFSGLQFPNYSSELNVNALELDDSALYLCASSGPGLAEQFFGPGTRLTVL.

The chain is built from TRBV9 and TRBJ2-5; D not resolved. V lost 0 bases and J 0 bases, leaving 9 bases between the germline ends. CDR3 length equals 15 residues. Per germline, CDR1 SGDLS and CDR2 YYNGEE. CDR3 amino acids: CASSVATGYQETQYF. The CDR3 DNA is TGTGCCAGCAGCGTAGCTACCGGGTACCAAGAGACCCAGTACTTC.

This chain connects TRBV7-9 to TRBJ2-7; D perhaps matches TRBD2 (5 bases). Germline CDR1 SEHNR, CDR2 FQNEAQ (reference sequence). The CDR3 is 14 residues long. The ends were cut back, 4 bases at V and 3 bases at J, with 13 bases in the middle. CDR3 protein: CASSSTEGLYEQYF. CDR3 bases: TGTGCCAGCAGCTCCACTGAGGGTCTCTACGAGCAGTACTTC.